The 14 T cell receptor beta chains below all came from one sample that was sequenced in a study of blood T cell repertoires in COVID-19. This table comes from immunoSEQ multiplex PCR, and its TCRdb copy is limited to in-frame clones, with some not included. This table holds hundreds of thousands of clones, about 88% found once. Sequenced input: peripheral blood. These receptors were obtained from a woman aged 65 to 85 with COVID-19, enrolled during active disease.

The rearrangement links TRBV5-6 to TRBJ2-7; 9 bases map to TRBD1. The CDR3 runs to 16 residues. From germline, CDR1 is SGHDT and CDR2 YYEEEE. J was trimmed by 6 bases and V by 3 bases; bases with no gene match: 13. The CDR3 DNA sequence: TGTGCCAGCAGCTGGGCCTCGGGGACAGGGAGCCCCGAGCAGTACTTC. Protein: CASSWASGTGSPEQYF.

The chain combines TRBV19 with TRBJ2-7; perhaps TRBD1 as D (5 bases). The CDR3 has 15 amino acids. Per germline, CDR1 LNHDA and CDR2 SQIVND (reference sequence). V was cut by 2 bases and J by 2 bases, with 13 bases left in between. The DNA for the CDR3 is TGTGCCAGTAGTATATATCAGGGATCGACCTACGAGCAGTACTTC. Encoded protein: CASSIYQGSTYEQYF. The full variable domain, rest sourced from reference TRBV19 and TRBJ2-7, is DGGITQSPKYLFRKEGQNVTLSCEQNLNHDAMYWYRQDPGQGLRLIYYSQIVNDFQKGDIAEGYSVSREKKESFPLTVTSAQKNPTAFYLCASSIYQGSTYEQYFGPGTRLTVT.

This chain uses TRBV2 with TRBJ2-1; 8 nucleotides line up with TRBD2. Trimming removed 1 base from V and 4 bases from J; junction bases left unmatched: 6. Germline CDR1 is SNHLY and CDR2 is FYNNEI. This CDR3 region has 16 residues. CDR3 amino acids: CASSEERSGGYNEQFF. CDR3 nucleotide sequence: TGTGCCAGCAGTGAAGAGCGAAGCGGGGGATACAATGAGCAGTTCTTC.

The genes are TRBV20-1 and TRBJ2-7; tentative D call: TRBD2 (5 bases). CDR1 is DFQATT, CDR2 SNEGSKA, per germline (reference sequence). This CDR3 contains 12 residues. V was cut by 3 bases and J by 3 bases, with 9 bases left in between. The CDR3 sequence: CSASGGYYEQYF. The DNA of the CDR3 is TGCAGTGCTAGTGGAGGTTACTACGAGCAGTACTTC.

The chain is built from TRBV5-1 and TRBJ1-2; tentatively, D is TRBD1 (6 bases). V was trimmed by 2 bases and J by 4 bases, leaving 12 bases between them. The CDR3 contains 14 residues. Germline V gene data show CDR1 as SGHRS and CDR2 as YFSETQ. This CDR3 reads CASSLGQSSYGYTF. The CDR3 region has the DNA TGCGCCAGCAGCTTAGGACAGTCCTCCTATGGCTACACCTTC. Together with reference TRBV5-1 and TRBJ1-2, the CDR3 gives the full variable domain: KAGVTQTPRYLIKTRGQQVTLSCSPISGHRSVSWYQQTPGQGLQFLFEYFSETQRNKGNFPGRFSGRQFSNSRSEMNVSTLELGDSALYLCASSLGQSSYGYTFGSGTRLTVV.

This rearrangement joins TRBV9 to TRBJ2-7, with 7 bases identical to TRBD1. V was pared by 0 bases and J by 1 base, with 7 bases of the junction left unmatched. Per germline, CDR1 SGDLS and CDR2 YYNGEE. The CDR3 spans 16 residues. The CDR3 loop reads CASSVGVGGPSYEQYF. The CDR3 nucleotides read TGTGCCAGCAGCGTAGGTGTAGGGGGCCCTTCCTACGAGCAGTACTTC.

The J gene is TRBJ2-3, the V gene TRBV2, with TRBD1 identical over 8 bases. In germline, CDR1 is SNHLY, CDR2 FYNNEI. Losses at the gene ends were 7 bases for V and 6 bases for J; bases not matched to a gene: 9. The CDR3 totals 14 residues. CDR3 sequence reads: CASKLQGEVDTQYF. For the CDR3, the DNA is TGTGCCAGCAAATTACAGGGGGAAGTTGATACGCAGTATTTT.

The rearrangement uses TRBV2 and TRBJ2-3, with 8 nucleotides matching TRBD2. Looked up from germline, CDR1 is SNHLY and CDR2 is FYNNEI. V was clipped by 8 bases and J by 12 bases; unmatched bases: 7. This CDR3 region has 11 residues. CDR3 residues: CASGASGLQYF. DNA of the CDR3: TGTGCCAGCGGGGCTAGCGGGCTACAGTATTTT.

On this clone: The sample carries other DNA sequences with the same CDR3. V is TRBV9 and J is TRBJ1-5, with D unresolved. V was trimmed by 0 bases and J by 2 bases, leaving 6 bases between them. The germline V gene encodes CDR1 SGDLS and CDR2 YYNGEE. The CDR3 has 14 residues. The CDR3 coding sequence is TGTGCCAGCAGCGTAGGTAGCGGCAATCAGCCCCAGCATTTT. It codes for CASSVGSGNQPQHF.

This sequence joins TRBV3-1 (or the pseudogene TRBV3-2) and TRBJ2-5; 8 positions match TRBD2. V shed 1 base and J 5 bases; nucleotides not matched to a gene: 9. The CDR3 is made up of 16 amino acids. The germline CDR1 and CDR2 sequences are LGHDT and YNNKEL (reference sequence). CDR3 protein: CASSQGRSGGTETQYF. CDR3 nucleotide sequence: TGTGCCAGCAGCCAAGGTCGGTCGGGGGGGACGGAGACCCAGTACTTC.

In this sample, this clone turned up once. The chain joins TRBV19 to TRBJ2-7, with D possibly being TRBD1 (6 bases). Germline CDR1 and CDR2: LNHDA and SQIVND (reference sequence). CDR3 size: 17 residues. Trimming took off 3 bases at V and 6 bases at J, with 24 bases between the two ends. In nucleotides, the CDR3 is TGTGCCAGTAGTATTAGGAAGGATCGAGGGGGATTTTCCGAGCAGTACTTC. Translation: CASSIRKDRGGFSEQYF.

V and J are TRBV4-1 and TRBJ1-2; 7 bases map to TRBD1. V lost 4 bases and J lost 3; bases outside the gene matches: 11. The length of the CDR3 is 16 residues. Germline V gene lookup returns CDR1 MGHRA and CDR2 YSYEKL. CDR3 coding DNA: TGCGCCAGCAGCCGAGCGACAGGGTGGGGGGACTATGGCTACACCTTC. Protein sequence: CASSRATGWGDYGYTF.

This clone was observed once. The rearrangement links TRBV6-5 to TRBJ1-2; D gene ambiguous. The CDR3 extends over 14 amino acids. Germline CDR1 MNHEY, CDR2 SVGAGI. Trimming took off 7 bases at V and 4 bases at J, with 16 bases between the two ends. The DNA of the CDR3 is TGTGCCAGCATAAGAGAGGGCTTTTTCTATGGCTACACCTTC. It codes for CASIREGFFYGYTF.

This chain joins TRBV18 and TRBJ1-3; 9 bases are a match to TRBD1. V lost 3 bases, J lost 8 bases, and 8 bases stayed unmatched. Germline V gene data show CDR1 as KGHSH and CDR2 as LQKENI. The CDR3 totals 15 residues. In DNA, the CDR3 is TGTGCCAGCTCACCCGGGACAGGGAAGTATCACACCATATATTTT. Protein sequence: CASSPGTGKYHTIYF.